The next 2 T cell receptor beta chains were all read from a single sample in a study of blood T cell repertoires in COVID-19. Assay used: immunoSEQ multiplex PCR; TCRdb lists only in-frame clones, some missing. The sample has about 40,000 clones; 86% are singletons. Sequenced material: peripheral blood. Receptor source: a man in his forties or fifties in a cohort sampled during active COVID-19.

This clone was seen just once. The CDR3 reads CASSVEGRGQANYGYTF. The CDR3 bases are TGTGCCAGCAGCGTAGAGGGCAGGGGGCAAGCTAACTATGGCTACACCTTC. The rearrangement joins TRBV9 to TRBJ1-2; 8 positions match TRBD1. The germline CDR1 and CDR2 sequences are SGDLS and YYNGEE. The CDR3 runs to 17 residues. Germline trimming cut 0 bases from V and 0 bases from J; bases unmatched to any gene: 7.

V gene TRBV5-4 combines with J gene TRBJ2-7, with 9 bases fitting TRBD1. This CDR3 spans 14 amino acids. Germline V gene sequence: CDR1 SGHNT, CDR2 YYREEE (reference sequence). In nucleotides, the CDR3 is TGTGCCAGCAGCGGTGGGACGGACAGGGGTACTTTTTGGGTC. It yields the protein CASSGGTDRGTFWV.